The next 31 T cell receptor beta chains were all read from a single sample in a study of spatial heterogeneity in lung cancer. TCRdb processed the 5' RACE reads anew with MiXCR; each CDR3 protein has one entry. The sample lists about 36,000 distinct CDR3 sequences, more than 6.5% seen once, with over 8% in the top ten. Time point here: blood at routine non-recurrence follow-up after resection. The sample consisted of PBMCs, taken at follow-up. These receptors were taken from a male donor with early-stage non-small cell lung cancer.

The chain combines TRBV12-3 or TRBV12-4 with TRBJ1-3; D possibly corresponds to TRBD1 (6 bases). V was clipped by 4 bases and J by 9 bases, with 13 bases between them. The CDR3 is 13 residues long. The DNA of the CDR3 is TGTGCCAGCAGTTCAGGGACACGGAGCACCATATATTTT. Its protein product is CASSSGTRSTIYF.

The chain is built from TRBV12-3 or TRBV12-4 and TRBJ2-2, with a possible D match to TRBD1 (7 bases). CDR3 length equals 15 residues. V was cut by 4 bases and J by 0 bases, with 9 bases left in between. CDR3 nucleotides: TGTGCCAGCAGTTCAGGGGGGACGAACACCGGGGAGCTGTTTTTT. Protein product: CASSSGGTNTGELFF.

This clonotype was counted at least ten times. The chain combines TRBV10-3 with TRBJ1-1; D gene unclear. V lost 4 bases and J lost 1, with 7 bases in between. The germline V gene has CDR1 ENHRY and CDR2 SYGVKD. The CDR3 contains 13 residues. The CDR3 protein is CAISVERNTEAFF. The CDR3 nucleotides are TGTGCCATCAGTGTGGAACGGAACACTGAAGCTTTCTTT.

This clonotype was recorded at least ten times. The chain uses TRBV19 and TRBJ1-1, with D unclear. CDR3 length: 14 residues. The germline V gene has CDR1 LNHDA and CDR2 SQIVND (reference sequence). The V end lost 3 bases, the J end lost 0 bases, and 8 bases lay between the germline ends. CDR3 sequence (DNA): TGTGCCAGTAGTATTCGACAAATGAACACTGAAGCTTTCTTT. This codes for CASSIRQMNTEAFF.

This clonotype occurred many times. The chain carries TRBV3-1 and TRBJ2-7, with D perhaps TRBD1 or TRBD2 (5 bases each). Germline V gene sequence: CDR1 LGHDT, CDR2 YNNKEL (reference sequence). The CDR3 is 14 residues long. The ends were cut back, 4 bases at V and 7 bases at J, with 17 bases in the middle. CDR3 DNA: TGTGCCAGCAGCCCAAGTGGGGCGACGGGAGAGCAGTACTTC. Translating gives CASSPSGATGEQYF.

This clonotype appeared many times. This CDR3 is missing its conserved last phenylalanine or tryptophan, likely due to a read error. The limits of the CDR3 on the DNA are not certain, so only TCRdb's listed CDR3 is given. The CDR3 is CASSESVTVRQSL. The chain carries TRBV6-1 and TRBJ1-2; the table's D gene call, TRBD1, was not cross checked with the DNA. CDR1 and CDR2 (germline): MNHNS, SASEGT. Counting both end residues, the CDR3 totals 13 amino acids.

This clonotype was counted at least ten times. The chain has TRBV7-2 and TRBJ1-2; tentatively, D is TRBD1 (5 bases). The length of the CDR3 is 13 residues. Trimming took 6 bases from V and 8 from J, leaving 16 bases between them. Germline V gene lookup returns CDR1 SGHTA and CDR2 FQGNSA. In DNA, the CDR3 is TGTGCCAGCAGTTTTATGGGGGGATCGGGCTACACCTTC. Its protein is CASSFMGGSGYTF. The full variable domain, its missing parts supplied by reference TRBV7-2 and TRBJ1-2, is GAGVSQSPSNKVTEKGKDVELRCDPISGHTALYWYRQSLGQGLEFLIYFQGNSAPDKSGLPSDRFSAERTGGSVSTLTIQRTQQEDSAVYLCASSFMGGSGYTFGSGTRLTVV.

This clonotype was recorded at least ten times. The CDR3 nucleotides read TGCAGCGCCCAAACGCCGGACAGGGCGGTCGCTGAAGCTTTCTTT. Its protein is CSAQTPDRAVAEAFF. The genes are TRBV29-1 and TRBJ1-1; 8 bases fit TRBD1. In germline, CDR1 is SQVTM, CDR2 ANQGSEA. There are 15 residues in the CDR3. V dropped 7 bases and J dropped 6; count of bases not matched to a gene: 16.

This clonotype was counted at least ten times. The chain links TRBV13 to TRBJ1-1; no clear D gene. The V end was cut by 5 bases, the J end by 1 base, with 11 bases between. Germline V lookup: CDR1 PRHDT, CDR2 FYEKMQ (reference sequence). The CDR3 has 14 residues. The CDR3 DNA is TGTGCCAGCAGCCCCTCGGGATCGAACACTGAAGCTTTCTTT. Residues: CASSPSGSNTEAFF.

In this sample, this clonotype turned up many times. The chain uses TRBV3-1 and TRBJ2-7; 7 bases match TRBD2. This CDR3 spans 15 amino acids. Germline loops: CDR1 LGHDT, CDR2 YNNKEL (reference sequence). V was pared by 1 base and J by 1 base, with 4 bases of the junction left unmatched. CDR3 DNA sequence: TGTGCCAGCAGCCAAGCTAGCGGACTTTCCTACGAGCAGTACTTC. Encoded protein: CASSQASGLSYEQYF.

This clonotype was seen many times. The chain employs TRBV2 and TRBJ2-7; tentative D call: TRBD1 (6 bases). Germline CDR1 SNHLY, CDR2 FYNNEI. CDR3 length: 14 amino acids. V lost 7 bases and J 0 bases, leaving 13 bases between the germline ends. CDR3 loop: CASITGQSSYEQYF. CDR3 coding DNA: TGTGCCAGCATCACCGGACAGAGCTCCTACGAGCAGTACTTC.

This clonotype was seen repeatedly, ten times or more. The genes are TRBV30 and TRBJ2-5; D remains ambiguous. V lost 2 bases and J 1 base, leaving 5 bases between the germline ends. Per germline, CDR1 GTSNPN and CDR2 SVGIG (reference sequence). The CDR3 totals 12 residues. Here the CDR3 reads CAWSITQETQYF. The CDR3 region has the DNA TGTGCCTGGAGTATCACCCAAGAGACCCAGTACTTC.

There are many counts of this clonotype. The chain recombines TRBV7-9 with TRBJ2-3; 7 bases line up with TRBD2. With V trimmed by 7 bases and J by 2 bases, 12 bases remained unmatched. The CDR3 is 16 residues long. Per the germline V gene, CDR1 is SEHNR and CDR2 is FQNEAQ (reference sequence). The CDR3 coding sequence is TGTGCCAGCACCTCCCTAAGCGGGACTAACACAGATACGCAGTATTTT. It encodes CASTSLSGTNTDTQYF.

This clonotype was seen ten or more times. J is TRBJ2-3 and V is TRBV20-1, with D maybe TRBD2 (6 bases). Germline CDR1 DFQATT, CDR2 SNEGSKA (reference sequence). The germline V and J ends were trimmed by 6 bases and 0 bases, with 10 bases remaining between them. The CDR3 runs to 13 residues. The CDR3 spells CSALAVSTDTQYF. CDR3 coding DNA: TGCAGTGCCTTAGCGGTTAGCACAGATACGCAGTATTTT.

This clonotype was found many times. V and J are TRBV7-6 and TRBJ2-1; D is uncertain. The CDR3 loop spans 12 amino acids. V was trimmed by 3 bases and J by 4 bases, leaving 4 bases between them. From germline, CDR1 is SGHVS and CDR2 FNYEAQ. As DNA, the CDR3 is TGTGCCAGCAGCTTGGCATACAATGAGCAGTTCTTC. Protein product: CASSLAYNEQFF.

By share of the sample, this clonotype is medium-sized (0.01 to 0.1%). V is TRBV3-1 and J is TRBJ2-1, with D possibly being TRBD1 or TRBD2 (5 bases each). This CDR3 spans 17 amino acids. V lost 3 bases and J 0 bases, leaving 15 bases between the germline ends. Germline V CDR1 and CDR2: LGHDT, YNNKEL (reference sequence). CDR3 bases: TGTGCCAGCAGCCAGCCAGGCCCAGGGAGCTCCTACAATGAGCAGTTCTTC. It encodes CASSQPGPGSSYNEQFF.

This clonotype was observed many times. The chain links TRBV29-1 to TRBJ2-1; D could derive from TRBD1 or TRBD2 (5 bases each). V gave up 7 bases and J gave up 9 bases, with 22 bases separating them. CDR3 length: 14 residues. Germline V gene sequence: CDR1 SQVTM, CDR2 ANQGSEA. The CDR3 region is CSAEAPPGQVEQFF. The CDR3 bases are TGCAGCGCCGAGGCCCCTCCGGGGCAGGTTGAGCAGTTCTTC.

This clonotype was found many times. The rearrangement links TRBV7-3 to TRBJ2-2; D is uncertain. V lost 2 bases, J lost 6 bases, and 16 bases lay in between. CDR1 SGHTA and CDR2 FQGTGA come from the germline V gene. The CDR3 length is 16 residues. The CDR3 sequence: CASSLVASSTAGELFF. As DNA, the CDR3 is TGTGCCAGCAGCTTAGTAGCCAGCTCCACGGCCGGGGAGCTGTTTTTT.

The J gene is TRBJ2-1, the V gene TRBV7-9; 8 bases map to TRBD2. This CDR3 has 13 residues. The V gene's germline CDR1 is SEHNR and CDR2 FQNEAQ (reference sequence). V dropped 5 bases and J dropped 10; count of bases not matched to a gene: 7. CDR3 bases: TGTGCCAGCAGCGGGGGACTAGTGTACGAGCAGTTCTTC. This codes for CASSGGLVYEQFF.

Remarks on this clonotype: A much larger clonotype is one base distant, so this may be a read error. This rearrangement joins TRBV19 to TRBJ1-2, with unresolved D. Trimming removed 3 bases at V and 5 bases at J, with 16 bases between. This CDR3 is built from 15 residues. Germline lookup yields CDR1 LNHDA and CDR2 SQIVND (reference sequence). CDR3 amino acids: CASSIDGVPPYGYTF. The CDR3 DNA reads as TGTGCCAGTAGTATCGATGGGGTTCCTCCTTATGGCTACACCTTC.

The chain combines TRBV5-5 with TRBJ1-1; the D is unclear. The CDR3 covers 14 residues. V was shortened by 4 bases and J by 0 bases, with 10 bases between the two germline ends. In germline, CDR1 is SGHKS, CDR2 YYEKEE (reference sequence). The CDR3 protein is CASSLAGMNTEAFF. CDR3 bases: TGTGCCAGCAGCCTAGCCGGGATGAACACTGAAGCTTTCTTT.

This clonotype was seen repeatedly, ten times or more. The V gene is TRBV11-2, the J gene TRBJ1-4; a weak D match, TRBD1 (5 bases). CDR3 length: 13 residues. Germline V gives CDR1 SGHAT, CDR2 FQNNGV. Trimming removed 5 bases from V and 7 bases from J, with 11 bases in between. The CDR3 loop reads CASSPRQFEKLFF. The CDR3 DNA reads TGTGCCAGCAGCCCAAGACAGTTTGAAAAACTGTTTTTT.

With respect to this clonotype: Since a much larger clone is just one base distant, this may be a read error. The chain links TRBV6-2 or TRBV6-3 to TRBJ2-1; perhaps TRBD2 as D (6 bases). CDR3 length equals 15 residues. Germline V gene data show CDR1 as MNHEY and CDR2 as SVGEGT. CDR3 region: CASSFRDRRGNELFF. In DNA, the CDR3 is TGTGCCAGCAGTTTCCGGGACCGGCGGGGCAATGAGCTGTTCTTC.

This clonotype appeared a few times. Given a much more abundant clone one base away, this may be a read error. This chain links TRBV5-1 with TRBJ1-4, with a weak D call TRBD1 (5 bases). Germline CDR1 reads SGHRS; CDR2 reads YFSETQ. The CDR3 runs to 15 residues. The CDR3 DNA reads as TGCTCCAGCAGCTTGATAGGGGCTAAGGGCGAAAAACTGTTTTTT. Protein sequence: CSSSLIGAKGEKLFF.

This clonotype showed up many times. J is TRBJ1-2 and V is TRBV29-1; no definite D call. The CDR3 totals 14 residues. Trimming stripped 6 bases from V and 0 bases from J, with 14 bases between. In germline, CDR1 is SQVTM, CDR2 ANQGSEA. The CDR3 here is CSVWASAPNYGYTF. CDR3 sequence (DNA): TGCAGCGTATGGGCCTCAGCCCCTAACTATGGCTACACCTTC.

This clonotype has only a few counts. The chain uses TRBV12-3 or TRBV12-4 and TRBJ1-2, with 7 nucleotides matching TRBD1. The V segment lost 2 bases and the J segment 4 bases; nucleotides outside the gene matches: 1. The length of the CDR3 is 13 residues. The CDR3, as DNA: TGTGCCAGCAGTTTAAGGGACAGCTATGGCTACACCTTC. Protein sequence: CASSLRDSYGYTF.

This clonotype was seen at least ten times. This rearrangement joins TRBV7-6 to TRBJ2-1, with D perhaps matching TRBD1 or TRBD2 (6 bases each). Per germline, CDR1 SGHVS and CDR2 FNYEAQ. V was shortened by 8 bases and J by 0 bases, with 11 bases between the two germline ends. This CDR3 is 14 amino acids long. The CDR3 DNA reads as TGTGCCAGCGCCCGGGGGCCCTCCTACAATGAGCAGTTCTTC. Its protein is CASARGPSYNEQFF.

This clonotype came up many times. The chain joins TRBV10-3 to TRBJ2-7; TRBD2 is a possible D gene (6 bases). Germline CDR1 ENHRY, CDR2 SYGVKD. Between the trimmed V and J ends, which lost 1 base and 2 bases, there was a span of 9 bases. The CDR3 loop spans 14 amino acids. The chain's CDR3 is CAISEWTNTYEQYF. The DNA for the CDR3 is TGTGCCATCAGTGAGTGGACTAACACCTACGAGCAGTACTTC.

The V call is TRBV19, the J call TRBJ2-1; 10 bases line up with TRBD2. J gave up 6 bases and V 5 bases, and 13 bases lay outside the gene matches. Germline lookup yields CDR1 LNHDA and CDR2 SQIVND (reference sequence). The CDR3 totals 17 residues. The CDR3 sequence: CASSQRLSSGRANEQFF. The CDR3 DNA reads TGTGCCAGTAGTCAGCGACTATCCAGCGGGAGGGCCAATGAGCAGTTCTTC.

Many counts were recorded for this clonotype. The chain carries TRBV12-3 or TRBV12-4 and TRBJ2-1; 10 bases fit TRBD1. Unmatched junction bases numbered 8, after V lost 7 bases and J lost 5 bases. The CDR3 totals 15 residues. The CDR3 sequence: CASTPGQGGHNEQFF. For the CDR3, the DNA is TGTGCCAGCACCCCTGGACAGGGGGGGCACAATGAGCAGTTCTTC.

This clonotype was counted between two and nine times. This may arise from a read error, as a much more abundant clone is one base away. The chain is built from TRBV7-9 and TRBJ1-1; D ambiguous. The CDR3 runs to 11 residues. Germline values: CDR1 SEHNR, CDR2 FQNEAQ (reference sequence). The chain's CDR3 is CVSSAQREAFF. CDR3 nucleotides: TGTGTCAGCAGCGCACAGAGGGAAGCTTTCTTT.